The 23 T cell receptor beta chains in this list originate from one sample, sequenced in a study of CD8+CD57+ T cells in acquired aplastic anemia. Genomic DNA templated the TCR beta VDJ and CDR3 profiling. A single record per CDR3 protein comes from TCRdb applying MiXCR to the reads. The sample lists approximately 120,000 distinct CDR3 sequences; approximately 40% were seen once. Whoever was chosen for sequencing had shown CD8+CD57+ cell expansion by flow cytometry. The sequenced sample consisted of sorted CD4+, CD8+, or CD8+CD57+ T cells (not recorded which) from PBMCs. The receptors stem from a human donor with aplastic anemia.

The V gene is TRBV7-8, the J gene TRBJ1-2; the D is unclear. With 1 base removed from V and 4 bases from J, the gap between germline ends came to 7 bases. There are 13 residues in the CDR3. CDR1 SGHVS and CDR2 FQNEAQ come from the germline V gene. DNA for the CDR3: TGTGCCAGCAGCTTAGAGGCAGCCTATGGCTACACCTTC. The encoded protein is CASSLEAAYGYTF.

The chain recombines TRBV29-1 with TRBJ1-2, with D hard to call. V lost 2 bases and J 4 bases, leaving 8 bases between the germline ends. Germline V gene lookup returns CDR1 SQVTM and CDR2 ANQGSEA. This CDR3 spans 12 amino acids. In DNA, the CDR3 is TGCAGCGTTGAACCCCATCTCTATGGCTACACCTTC. The encoded protein is CSVEPHLYGYTF.

This clonotype was counted many times. V and J are TRBV5-1 and TRBJ2-3, with no clear D. Germline loops: CDR1 SGHRS, CDR2 YFSETQ. The CDR3 totals 13 residues. Trimming removed 2 bases at V and 4 bases at J, with 8 bases between. The CDR3 bases are TGCGCCAGCAGCTTAGGGATTTCAGATACGCAGTATTTT. Amino acid sequence: CASSLGISDTQYF.

CDR3 DNA: TGTGCCAGCAGCAAAGGCCAGTACTATGGCTACACCTTC. Protein product: CASSKGQYYGYTF. J is TRBJ1-2 and V is TRBV11-2; D gene uncertain. From germline, CDR1 is SGHAT and CDR2 FQNNGV. The CDR3 is 13 residues long. Trimming left V 5 bases short and J 3 bases short, with 10 bases between.

This clonotype was observed many times. V and J are TRBV5-1 and TRBJ2-5, with D perhaps matching TRBD1 or TRBD2 (5 bases each). Deletions cut 2 bases from V and 5 bases from J, with 16 bases between. The germline CDR1 and CDR2 sequences are SGHRS and YFSETQ. The CDR3 runs 15 residues. The CDR3 protein is CASSFGAGDGETQYF. In DNA, the CDR3 is TGCGCCAGCAGCTTTGGGGCCGGGGACGGGGAGACCCAGTACTTC.

This clonotype was observed many times. The chain couples TRBV10-3 to TRBJ2-6; the match to TRBD2 covers 10 bases. V lost 10 bases, J lost 1 base, and 4 bases stayed unmatched. CDR1 and CDR2 (germline): ENHRY, SYGVKD. The CDR3 contains 15 residues. The CDR3 loop reads CATYSGGSGANVLTF. DNA for the CDR3: TGTGCCACGTATAGCGGGGGGTCTGGGGCCAACGTCCTGACTTTC.

This clonotype has only a few counts. A much larger clone lies one base from this, so it may be a read error. The rearrangement joins TRBV11-1 to TRBJ1-4, with TRBD1 matching 9 bases. After removal of 1 base from V and 8 bases from J, the junction contained 14 bases not matched to a gene. This CDR3 region has 18 residues. Germline CDR1 and CDR2: SGHAT and FQDESV (reference sequence). This CDR3 reads CASSLVLGQGSGNEKLFF. DNA for the CDR3: TGTGCCAGCAGCTTAGTTCTGGGACAGGGTTCGGGGAACGAAAAACTGTTTTTT.

This clonotype has at least ten counts. The V and J genes are TRBV6-1 and TRBJ1-2; D is unresolved. Between the trimmed V and J ends, which lost 0 bases and 2 bases, there was a span of 7 bases. The germline CDR1 and CDR2 sequences are MNHNS and SASEGT. The CDR3 is 14 residues long. The CDR3 reads CASSEALWNYGYTF. DNA for the CDR3: TGTGCCAGCAGTGAAGCGCTTTGGAACTATGGCTACACCTTC.

The rearrangement joins TRBV6-1 to TRBJ2-7; 9 nucleotides match TRBD2. Losses at the gene ends were 0 bases for V and 3 bases for J; bases not matched to a gene: 3. The CDR3 sequence is 15 residues long. Germline V CDR1 and CDR2: MNHNS, SASEGT. The CDR3 bases are TGTGCCAGCAGTGAAGCGCGGGGGGGAGGCTACGAGCAGTACTTC. Translated: CASSEARGGGYEQYF.

This clonotype appeared a few times. J is TRBJ2-3 and V is TRBV5-1, with 8 bases fitting TRBD2. The CDR3 totals 17 residues. Germline CDR1 is SGHRS and CDR2 is YFSETQ. V gave up 2 bases and J gave up 4 bases; unmatched junction bases: 12. The DNA of the CDR3 is TGCGCCAGCAGCTTTAGGCTGGGGCGGGGGGACGCAGATACGCAGTATTTT. It specifies CASSFRLGRGDADTQYF.

This clonotype was observed at least ten times. The chain joins TRBV20-1 to TRBJ2-1; 8 bases agree with TRBD2. Germline CDR1 is DFQATT and CDR2 is SNEGSKA (reference sequence). The CDR3 is made up of 13 amino acids. V gave up 7 bases and J gave up 5 bases; unmatched junction bases: 7. The DNA of the CDR3 is TGCAGTGTTTTTAGCGGGGCCGACAATGAGCAGTTCTTC. Amino acid sequence: CSVFSGADNEQFF.

This clonotype was counted ten times or more. The rearrangement joins TRBV12-3 or TRBV12-4 to TRBJ2-3; 9 nucleotides align to TRBD1. The CDR3 totals 13 residues. Unmatched junction bases numbered 4, after V lost 5 bases and J lost 7 bases. CDR3 bases: TGTGCCAGCAGTCCCGGGACAGGGAATACGCAGTATTTT. This sequence encodes CASSPGTGNTQYF.

In nucleotides, the CDR3 is TGTGCCAGCTCCAGCGGGGCGGGGGGCCCGTACGAGCAGTACTTC. Translated, it gives CASSSGAGGPYEQYF. This chain links TRBV10-3 with TRBJ2-7; 8 bases are a match to TRBD2. V lost 10 bases to trimming and J lost 4 bases; unmatched junction nucleotides: 15. Germline V lookup: CDR1 ENHRY, CDR2 SYGVKD. CDR3 length: 15 amino acids.

This chain uses TRBV29-1 with TRBJ2-1; TRBD2 matches 10 bases. The germline V gene has CDR1 SQVTM and CDR2 ANQGSEA. The CDR3 length is 16 residues. Unmatched junction bases numbered 15, after V lost 6 bases and J lost 7 bases. CDR3 DNA sequence: TGCAGCGTAGTGAGCGGGGGGGCCTCGGCAGCTAATGAGCAGTTCTTC. Amino acids: CSVVSGGASAANEQFF.

The chain is built from TRBV6-1 and TRBJ2-1; a weak D match, TRBD1 (6 bases). The CDR3 has 12 amino acids. The germline V gene has CDR1 MNHNS and CDR2 SASEGT. Trimming pared 4 bases from V and 15 bases from J, leaving 16 bases between. This CDR3 reads CASSAGGGIGFF. CDR3 nucleotide sequence: TGTGCCAGCAGTGCTGGGGGCGGAATTGGGTTCTTC.

The rearrangement joins TRBV19 to TRBJ1-1, with a tentative D call TRBD1 (5 bases). Trimming stripped 3 bases from V and 1 base from J, with 12 bases between. Germline lookup yields CDR1 LNHDA and CDR2 SQIVND (reference sequence). The CDR3 sequence is 15 residues long. The CDR3 region has the DNA TGTGCCAGTAGTATCGGTAGGGGCGGGAACACTGAAGCTTTCTTT. It translates to CASSIGRGGNTEAFF.

This clonotype was seen more than once but under ten times. V gene TRBV9 combines with J gene TRBJ1-2; D is unclear. CDR3 length: 12 amino acids. V lost 4 bases to trimming and J lost 6 bases, with 10 bases between them. Germline values: CDR1 SGDLS, CDR2 YYNGEE. DNA of the CDR3: TGTGCCAGCAGCCCTGACGCTGATGGCTACACCTTC. As protein: CASSPDADGYTF.

The chain has TRBV12-3 or TRBV12-4 and TRBJ1-5, with a weak D call TRBD1 (6 bases). The CDR3 totals 14 residues. Trimming removed 9 bases at V and 7 bases at J, with 19 bases between. CDR3 bases: TGTGCCAGTGGGACATTTGGACAAGGACAGCCCCAGCATTTT. Encoded protein: CASGTFGQGQPQHF.

The CDR3 loop reads CASSPRLSSYNSPLHF. The CDR3 nucleotides are TGTGCCAGCAGTCCCCGACTGAGCTCCTATAATTCACCCCTCCACTTT. The chain links TRBV2 to TRBJ1-6; unclear D gene. CDR1 and CDR2 from the germline V gene are SNHLY and FYNNEI. This CDR3 spans 16 amino acids. Trimming left V 5 bases short and J 0 bases short, with 11 bases between.

The chain employs TRBV9 and TRBJ2-7; TRBD1 matches 10 bases. The CDR3 has 15 amino acids. The V and J ends lost 4 bases and 3 bases, in that order; junction bases with no gene match: 7. CDR1 SGDLS and CDR2 YYNGEE come from the germline V gene. CDR3 DNA sequence: TGTGCCAGCAGCTTGGGACAGGGGATCTACTACGAGCAGTACTTC. Its translation: CASSLGQGIYYEQYF.

This clonotype has only a few counts. The CDR3 bases are TGTGCCAGCAGTGGTCAACAGGGGAGCTATGGCTACACCTTC. This translates into CASSGQQGSYGYTF. This chain joins TRBV2 and TRBJ1-2; 7 bases align to TRBD1. Germline CDR1 is SNHLY and CDR2 is FYNNEI. Trimming cost V 4 bases and J 4 bases; bases outside gene matches: 6. The CDR3 contains 14 residues.

Notes on this clonotype: With a much larger clone just one base away, this may be a read error. In DNA, the CDR3 is TGCAGTGCCCCGCCCGCGGGCGGCACTGAAGCTCTCTTT. As protein: CSAPPAGGTEALF. The genes are TRBV20-1 and TRBJ1-1; D is unresolved. This CDR3 comprises 13 residues. From germline, CDR1 is DFQATT and CDR2 SNEGSKA (reference sequence).

This clonotype was counted between two and nine times. The chain recombines TRBV7-7 with TRBJ1-4; 10 bases match TRBD1. In germline, CDR1 is SSHAT, CDR2 FNYEAQ (reference sequence). The CDR3 extends over 15 amino acids. Trimming at V came to 4 bases and at J to 6 bases, leaving 5 bases not matched to a gene. The CDR3 region is CASSSSGTGDEKLFF. CDR3 nucleotides: TGTGCCAGCAGCTCATCCGGGACAGGGGATGAAAAACTGTTTTTT.